This T cell receptor (beta chain) originates from a study of radiotherapy plus CTLA-4 blockade in lung cancer. Germline-derived CDR1 and CDR2 are SQVTM and ANQGSEA. CDR3 size: 11 residues. The ends were cut back, 4 bases at V and 0 bases at J, with 4 bases in the middle. Method: immunoSEQ multiplex PCR; TCRdb's copy keeps in-frame clones and lacks some. The table includes approximately 30,000 clones, 80% to 90% detected once. The material sequenced was peripheral blood, taken from a patient treated with radiotherapy plus ipilimumab. The TCR originated in a human donor with non-small cell lung cancer that progressed on radiotherapy plus ipilimumab. The chain uses TRBV29-1 and TRBJ2-7; D not resolved. The CDR3 protein is CSVAHSYEQYF. CDR3 in DNA: TGCAGCGTTGCCCACTCCTACGAGCAGTACTTC.